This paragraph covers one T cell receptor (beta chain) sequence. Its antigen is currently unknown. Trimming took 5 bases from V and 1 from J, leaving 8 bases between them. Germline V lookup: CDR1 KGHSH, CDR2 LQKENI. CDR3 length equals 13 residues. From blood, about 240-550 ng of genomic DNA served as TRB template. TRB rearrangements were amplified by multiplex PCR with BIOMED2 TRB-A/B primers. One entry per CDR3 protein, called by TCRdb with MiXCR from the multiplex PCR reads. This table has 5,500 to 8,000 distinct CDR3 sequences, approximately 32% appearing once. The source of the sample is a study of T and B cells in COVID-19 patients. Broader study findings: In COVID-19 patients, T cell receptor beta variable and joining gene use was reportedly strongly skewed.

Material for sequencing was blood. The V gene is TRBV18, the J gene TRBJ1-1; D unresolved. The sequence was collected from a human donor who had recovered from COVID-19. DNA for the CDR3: TGTGCCAGCTCAGCTACATGGAACACTGAAGCTTTCTTT. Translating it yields CASSATWNTEAFF. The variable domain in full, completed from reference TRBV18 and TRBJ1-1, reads NAGVMQNPRHLVRRRGQEARLRCSPMKGHSHVYWYRQLPEEGLKFMVYLQKENIIDESGMPKERFSAEFPKEGPSILRIQQVVRGDSAAYFCASSATWNTEAFFGQGTRLTVV.